A single T cell receptor (beta chain) is shown here with its context. Produced via immunoSEQ multiplex PCR; TCRdb's table is partial and in-frame only. The profile shows about 100,000 clones, 88% of them singletons. The data belong to a study of blood T cell repertoires in COVID-19. The V gene lost 0 bases and the J gene lost 8 bases, with 7 bases spanning the gap. The germline gives CDR1 LGHNA, CDR2 YNFKEQ. The CDR3 extends over 12 amino acids. The receptor was derived from a human donor in a cohort sampled during active COVID-19. This rearrangement joins TRBV4-2 to TRBJ1-2; no firm D call. The source material was peripheral blood. The DNA of the CDR3 is TGTGCCAGCAGCCAAGATCAGCGGGGCTACACCTTC. It codes for CASSQDQRGYTF.